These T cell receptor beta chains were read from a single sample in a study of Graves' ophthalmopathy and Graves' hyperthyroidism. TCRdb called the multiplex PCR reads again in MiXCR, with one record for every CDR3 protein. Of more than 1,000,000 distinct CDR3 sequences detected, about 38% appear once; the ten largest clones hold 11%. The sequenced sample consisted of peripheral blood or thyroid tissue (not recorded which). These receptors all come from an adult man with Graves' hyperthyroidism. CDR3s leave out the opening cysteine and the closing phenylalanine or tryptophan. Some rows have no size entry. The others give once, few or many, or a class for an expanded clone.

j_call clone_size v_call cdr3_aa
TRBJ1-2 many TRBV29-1 SVEGTLTANYGYT
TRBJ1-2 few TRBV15 ATSRVGVSNYGYT
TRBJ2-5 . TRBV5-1 ASSLAGGARVDTQY
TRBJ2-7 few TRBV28 ASVQGSYEQY
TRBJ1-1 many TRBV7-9 ASSHRDGVNTEAF
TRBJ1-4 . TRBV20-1 SAQPGQGLSEKLF
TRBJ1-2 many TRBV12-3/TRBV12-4 ASSTGTGGVYGYT
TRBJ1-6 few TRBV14 ASSPMRGASSYNSPLH
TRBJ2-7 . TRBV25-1 ASRTSWSSGYEQY
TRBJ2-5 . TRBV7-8 ASSVGGGIGETQY
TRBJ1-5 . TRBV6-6 ASSDPGNQPQH
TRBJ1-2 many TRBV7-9 ASRPTGAPYGYT
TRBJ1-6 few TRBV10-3 AIRDGQGVRSPLH
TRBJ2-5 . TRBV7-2 ASSAFLGDPRVGETQY
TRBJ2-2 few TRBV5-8 ASETGTRSGELF
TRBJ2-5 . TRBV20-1 SARVGLAGREETQY
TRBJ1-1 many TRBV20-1 SASRWGNEEAF
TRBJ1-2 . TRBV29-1 SARTGQGEDGYT
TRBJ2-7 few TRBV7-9 ASRDSGNPSYEQC
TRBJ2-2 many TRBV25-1 ASSVTSGVNTGELF
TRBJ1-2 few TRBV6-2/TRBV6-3 AIQGGHIYGYT
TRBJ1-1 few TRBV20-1 SAPRGGIMNTEAF
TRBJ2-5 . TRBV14 ASSHYLGGEETQY